What follows is one T cell receptor (beta chain) and its context. Its antigen is unidentified. Regarding treatment: about 20 received Ad26.COV2.S at low or high dose, single or two shots; 5 received placebo; per-sample allocation not given. Sampling was done on day 63 after the first vaccine or placebo injection. An Ad26 vector expressing Wuhan-strain SARS-CoV-2 spike served as the vaccine. TCRdb's copy holds only in-frame clones and misses some; the assay was immunoSEQ multiplex PCR. The sample carries approximately 410,000 clones, 92% recorded once. This specimen comes from a study of Ad26.COV2.S vaccination and SARS-CoV-2 variants. Across the whole study: Vaccine-arm donor from the placebo-controlled COV1001 Ad26.COV2.S trial. In the study, Ad26.COV2.S was injected intramuscularly once, or twice 56 days apart. Notes on the study in general: Placebo recipients trailed vaccine recipients in spike-specific TCR breadth.

The receptor was isolated from a person aged 18-65 years who received the Ad26.COV2.S COVID-19 vaccine or a placebo. This material consisted of peripheral blood, taken in a trial of Ad26.COV2.S vaccine versus placebo.

This CDR3 is CASSVRNQPQHF. The DNA of the CDR3 is TGTGCCAGTAGTGTTCGCAATCAGCCCCAGCATTTT. The chain employs TRBV19 and TRBJ1-5; D is unresolved. V dropped 5 bases and J dropped 2 bases, with 4 bases sitting between them. The germline V gene has CDR1 LNHDA and CDR2 SQIVND (reference sequence). The length of the CDR3 is 12 residues.